One and the same sample provided the 26 T cell receptor beta chains below, sequenced in a study of radiation and T cells in renal cell carcinoma. Assay: immunoSEQ multiplex PCR; the TCRdb copy retains only in-frame clones and omits some. The sample has 97,000 or so clones, 70% to 85% seen once. The time point here: blood 4 weeks post-SBRT, at nephrectomy. Treatment noted: 15 Gy SBRT to primary tumor, nephrectomy 4 weeks later. Source: blood, taken from a patient whose treatment included radiotherapy and nephrectomy. The receptors here all came from a man between 60 and 75 years old with renal cell carcinoma.

This chain joins TRBV19 and TRBJ2-2, with 10 bases lining up with TRBD1. The ends lost 2 bases at V and 6 bases at J; junction bases unmatched: 6. Looked up from germline, CDR1 is LNHDA and CDR2 is SQIVND (reference sequence). The CDR3 extends over 16 amino acids. The CDR3 here is CASSIPRDRGSGELFF. The CDR3 DNA sequence: TGTGCCAGTAGTATACCCCGGGACAGGGGTTCCGGGGAGCTGTTTTTT.

The chain couples TRBV12-5 to TRBJ2-1; 7 bases map to TRBD2. The CDR3 is 18 residues long. V was pared by 0 bases and J by 2 bases, with 10 bases of the junction left unmatched. Germline assignment: CDR1 LGHNT and CDR2 FRNRAP. The CDR3 reads CASGLVNARREAYNEQFF. The CDR3, as DNA: TGTGCTAGTGGTTTGGTAAACGCTCGTCGGGAGGCCTACAATGAGCAGTTCTTC.

This sequence joins TRBV28 and TRBJ2-7, with D possibly TRBD1 on 5 matching bases. Germline V gene sequence: CDR1 MDHEN, CDR2 SYDVKM. V was trimmed by 7 bases and J by 9 bases, leaving 19 bases between them. The CDR3 has 13 residues. In DNA form, the CDR3 reads TGTGCCAGCACGGAAGGGGTTTCGGTAGTGCAGTACTTC. Translation: CASTEGVSVVQYF.

The chain combines TRBV7-8 with TRBJ2-7; D possibly corresponds to TRBD1 (5 bases). The CDR3 loop spans 11 amino acids. Germline CDR1 reads SGHVS; CDR2 reads FQNEAQ. With 6 bases removed from V and 4 bases from J, the gap between germline ends came to 7 bases. The chain's CDR3 is CASRAGYEQYF. The CDR3 bases are TGTGCCAGCAGGGCAGGGTACGAGCAGTACTTC. The complete variable domain, with remaining parts taken from reference TRBV7-8 and TRBJ2-7, reads GAGVSQSPRYKVAKRGQDVALRCDPISGHVSLFWYQQALGQGPEFLTYFQNEAQLDKSGLPSDRFFAERPEGSVSTLKIQRTQQEDSAVYLCASRAGYEQYFGPGTRLTVT.

The chain recombines TRBV5-6 with TRBJ1-2; possibly TRBD1 for D (6 bases). The V gene's germline CDR1 is SGHDT and CDR2 YYEEEE. CDR3 length: 13 amino acids. Deletions cut 1 base from V and 14 bases from J, with 18 bases between. This chain's CDR3 is CASSLMILGRGTF. The CDR3 DNA reads TGTGCCAGCAGCTTGATGATACTGGGCAGGGGAACCTTC.

V gene TRBV7-9 combines with J gene TRBJ1-1, with 10 bases matching TRBD1. The CDR3 has 15 amino acids. Losses at the gene ends were 4 bases for V and 3 bases for J; bases not matched to a gene: 5. In germline, CDR1 is SEHNR, CDR2 FQNEAQ (reference sequence). CDR3 coding DNA: TGTGCCAGCAGCTGGACAGGGGGGAGGGACACTGAAGCTTTCTTT. Encoded protein: CASSWTGGRDTEAFF.

This chain links TRBV10-3 with TRBJ2-1; D not resolved. The V end was cut by 0 bases, the J end by 13 bases, with 13 bases between. This CDR3 comprises 13 residues. Germline V lookup: CDR1 ENHRY, CDR2 SYGVKD. The CDR3 nucleotides are TGTGCCATCAGTGAGTCTGAGGCAACGTACCAGTTCTTC. Translating it yields CAISESEATYQFF.

The chain carries TRBV19 and TRBJ2-3; 14 nucleotides line up with TRBD2. The CDR3 sequence is 20 residues long. Losses at the gene ends were 3 bases for V and 3 bases for J; bases not matched to a gene: 14. Germline V lookup: CDR1 LNHDA, CDR2 SQIVND (reference sequence). Here the CDR3 DNA reads TGTGCCAGTAGTATTTCCCCGGGACTAGCGGGAGAACCGCGAACAGATACGCAGTATTTT. Translated, it gives CASSISPGLAGEPRTDTQYF. The full variable domain, in which reference TRBV19 and TRBJ2-3 provide the parts outside the CDR3, is DGGITQSPKYLFRKEGQNVTLSCEQNLNHDAMYWYRQDPGQGLRLIYYSQIVNDFQKGDIAEGYSVSREKKESFPLTVTSAQKNPTAFYLCASSISPGLAGEPRTDTQYFGPGTRLTVL.

The chain combines TRBV28 with TRBJ2-1; possibly TRBD2 for D (5 bases). Germline V lookup: CDR1 MDHEN, CDR2 SYDVKM. Trimming took 11 bases from V and 8 from J, leaving 22 bases between them. CDR3 length: 14 amino acids. The CDR3 sequence is CAVSGLGRRDEQFF. In nucleotides, the CDR3 is TGTGCCGTTTCGGGTCTCGGCAGGCGGGATGAGCAGTTCTTC.

The V gene is TRBV15, the J gene TRBJ2-5; 11 bases agree with TRBD1. V gave up 0 bases and J gave up 4 bases; unmatched junction bases: 4. CDR1 and CDR2 from the germline V gene are LNHNV and YYDKDF (reference sequence). The CDR3 runs 16 residues. CDR3 sequence: CATSRDLGTGGETQYF. The CDR3 DNA follows: TGTGCCACCAGCAGAGATCTCGGGACAGGGGGAGAGACCCAGTACTTC.

This clone was counted between two and nine times. The chain couples TRBV6-5 to TRBJ2-3; the match to TRBD2 covers 10 bases. This CDR3 has 13 amino acids. V lost 4 bases and J lost 9; bases outside the gene matches: 4. The germline gives CDR1 MNHEY, CDR2 SVGAGI. The DNA for the CDR3 is TGTGCCAGCAGTTTAACGACTAGCGGGACGCAGTATTTT. Translation gives CASSLTTSGTQYF.

In this sample, this clone turned up once. The chain joins TRBV2 to TRBJ2-1, with a tentative D call TRBD1 (5 bases). The V end lost 7 bases, the J end lost 4 bases, and 8 bases lay between the germline ends. CDR1 and CDR2 (germline): SNHLY, FYNNEI. This CDR3 is built from 12 residues. This CDR3 reads CASTTDYNEQFF. The CDR3 coding sequence is TGTGCCAGCACGACAGATTACAATGAGCAGTTCTTC.

The sample holds many counts of this clone. The chain joins TRBV4-1 to TRBJ1-3, with D possibly TRBD1 on 5 matching bases. CDR1 and CDR2 (germline): MGHRA, YSYEKL. This CDR3 region has 17 residues. V lost 0 bases and J lost 2, with 14 bases in between. CDR3 sequence (DNA): TGCGCCAGCAGCCAAGATAGGGCAGGGAGCACTGGAAACACCATATATTTT. Amino acid sequence: CASSQDRAGSTGNTIYF.

The V and J genes are TRBV19 and TRBJ2-1; D is possibly TRBD1 (7 bases). CDR1 is LNHDA and CDR2 is SQIVND in the germline V gene (reference sequence). The ends were cut back, 8 bases at V and 4 bases at J, with 18 bases in the middle. This CDR3 comprises 15 residues. The CDR3 DNA sequence: TGTGCCAGTTCAGGGGGGCCAGGCGGATACAATGAGCAGTTCTTC. Amino acid sequence: CASSGGPGGYNEQFF. Drawing the rest from reference TRBV19 and TRBJ2-1, the complete variable domain is DGGITQSPKYLFRKEGQNVTLSCEQNLNHDAMYWYRQDPGQGLRLIYYSQIVNDFQKGDIAEGYSVSREKKESFPLTVTSAQKNPTAFYLCASSGGPGGYNEQFFGPGTRLTVL.

The CDR3 DNA is TGTGCCAGCAGCTCTCCGTGGGTGCAAGAGACCCAGTACTTC. Its protein product is CASSSPWVQETQYF. The chain combines TRBV7-9 with TRBJ2-5; D is ambiguous. CDR3 length: 14 amino acids. The germline V gene encodes CDR1 SEHNR and CDR2 FQNEAQ (reference sequence). The V gene lost 4 bases and the J gene lost 2 bases, with 11 bases spanning the gap.

The chain joins TRBV4-2 to TRBJ2-1; D is unclear. This CDR3 spans 13 amino acids. V shed 1 base and J shed 6 bases, with 7 bases lying between them. The germline gives CDR1 LGHNA, CDR2 YNFKEQ. The CDR3 DNA is TGTGCCAGCAGCCAAGGGGCGATCAATGAGCAGTTCTTC. Translated, it gives CASSQGAINEQFF.

This chain connects TRBV5-1 to TRBJ2-3; 13 bases line up with TRBD2. J was trimmed by 1 base and V by 2 bases; bases with no gene match: 7. Germline values: CDR1 SGHRS, CDR2 YFSETQ. This CDR3 comprises 18 residues. The DNA of the CDR3 is TGCGCCAGCAGCTTCCCAGGACTAGCGGGAGTCGGCACAGATACGCAGTATTTT. Translating it yields CASSFPGLAGVGTDTQYF.

The chain joins TRBV15 to TRBJ2-1; 9 bases agree with TRBD2. V dropped 2 bases and J dropped 7; count of bases not matched to a gene: 9. This CDR3 comprises 16 residues. Germline V gene sequence: CDR1 LNHNV, CDR2 YYDKDF (reference sequence). The CDR3 nucleotides are TGTGCCACCAGCAGATCTGTAGCGGGAGAGAGGAATGAGCAGTTCTTC. Translation: CATSRSVAGERNEQFF.

The sample holds one count of this clone. The CDR3, as DNA: TGTGCCAGCAGCCCGACGGGCCCCTATGGCTACACCTTC. Translating gives CASSPTGPYGYTF. J is TRBJ1-2 and V is TRBV6-5; D ambiguous. CDR3 length: 13 residues. V was clipped by 6 bases and J by 4 bases, with 12 bases between them. The germline gives CDR1 MNHEY, CDR2 SVGAGI.

The V call is TRBV5-1, the J call TRBJ2-7, with a possible D match to TRBD2 (5 bases). The CDR3 has 16 residues. CDR1 and CDR2 from the germline V gene are SGHRS and YFSETQ. Trimming took off 4 bases at V and 3 bases at J, with 20 bases between the two ends. Here the CDR3 DNA reads TGCGCCAGCAGCCGCCTCGGATCAAGGGCGGGCTACGAGCAGTACTTC. This translates into CASSRLGSRAGYEQYF.

The chain recombines TRBV5-4 with TRBJ2-3; D may match TRBD1 or TRBD2 (5 bases each). Trimming shortened V by 0 bases and J by 1 base, and 9 bases separated the two germline ends. CDR3 length: 15 amino acids. Germline values: CDR1 SGHNT, CDR2 YYREEE (reference sequence). The DNA of the CDR3 is TGTGCCAGCAGCTTGGGGGGGATTCGCACAGATACGCAGTATTTT. Translating gives CASSLGGIRTDTQYF.

This clone was observed a single time. This chain connects TRBV18 to TRBJ2-1; 10 bases match TRBD2. Germline V CDR1 and CDR2: KGHSH, LQKENI. The CDR3 sequence is 16 residues long. J gave up 9 bases and V 8 bases, and 16 bases lay outside the gene matches. The CDR3 nucleotides read TGTGCCAGCGAGGGCCTGGGGACTAGCGCCTTTGGTGAGCAGTTCTTC. It encodes CASEGLGTSAFGEQFF. Supplemented by reference TRBV18 and TRBJ2-1, the full variable domain reads NAGVMQNPRHLVRRRGQEARLRCSPMKGHSHVYWYRQLPEEGLKFMVYLQKENIIDESGMPKERFSAEFPKEGPSILRIQQVVRGDSAAYFCASEGLGTSAFGEQFFGPGTRLTVL.

The DNA for the CDR3 is TGTGCCAGTAGGGACAGGGGTCAAGAGACCCAGTACTTC. Amino acids: CASRDRGQETQYF. The chain has TRBV19 and TRBJ2-5; 9 nucleotides match TRBD1. Trimming took 6 bases from V and 2 from J; bases not matched to a gene: 1. Per germline, CDR1 LNHDA and CDR2 SQIVND (reference sequence). This CDR3 region has 13 residues.

This chain links TRBV7-8 with TRBJ2-3, with TRBD2 matching over 9 bases. This CDR3 contains 18 residues. CDR1 is SGHVS, CDR2 FQNEAQ, per germline. V lost 5 bases, J lost 1 base, and 13 bases stayed unmatched. CDR3 nucleotides: TGTGCCAGCAGCCCGGACCCACTACTAGCGGGTCGCACAGATACGCAGTATTTT. Protein product: CASSPDPLLAGRTDTQYF.

The chain combines TRBV11-2 with TRBJ2-5; D gene unclear. The V end lost 6 bases, the J end lost 5 bases, and 10 bases lay between the germline ends. Germline V gives CDR1 SGHAT, CDR2 FQNNGV. The CDR3 runs to 12 residues. CDR3 residues: CASSQTGETQYF. The CDR3 DNA sequence: TGTGCCAGCAGTCAGACTGGGGAGACCCAGTACTTC. The complete variable domain, with remaining parts taken from reference TRBV11-2 and TRBJ2-5, reads EAGVAQSPRYKIIEKRQSVAFWCNPISGHATLYWYQQILGQGPKLLIQFQNNGVVDDSQLPKDRFSAERLKGVDSTLKIQPAKLEDSAVYLCASSQTGETQYFGPGTRLLVL.

J is TRBJ1-3 and V is TRBV19; maybe TRBD1 (5 bases). The CDR3 extends over 19 amino acids. V lost 6 bases to trimming and J lost 4 bases, with 28 bases between them. From germline, CDR1 is LNHDA and CDR2 SQIVND (reference sequence). As DNA, the CDR3 is TGTGCCAGTAGATATGGGGCACCGGGACTCGGGTTGTCGGGAAACACCATATATTTT. Its protein product is CASRYGAPGLGLSGNTIYF.